A single sample gave rise to the 20 T cell receptor beta chains below, sequenced in a study of cytomegalovirus exposure and HLA in healthy donors. Primers: 60 Vbeta forward and 13 Jbeta reverse. The method was immunoSEQ multiplex PCR; TCRdb's version includes in-frame clones alone and lacks a portion of them. In the table there are some 140,000 clones, 75% to 85% of which are singletons. Sequenced sample: PBMCs. These receptors came from a female donor in good health and CMV-seropositive.

The genes are TRBV6-4 and TRBJ2-7; tentative D call: TRBD1 (6 bases). Trimming pared 4 bases from V and 0 bases from J, leaving 16 bases between. Germline V gives CDR1 MRHNA, CDR2 SNTAGT. The CDR3 runs to 16 residues. The CDR3 DNA reads as TGTGCCAGCAGTGTAGGACAGAGCTCGAGCTCCTACGAGCAGTACTTC. This sequence encodes CASSVGQSSSSYEQYF.

The rearrangement joins TRBV19 to TRBJ2-3, with 7 bases identical to TRBD1. The CDR3 spans 13 residues. Per the germline V gene, CDR1 is LNHDA and CDR2 is SQIVND (reference sequence). Unmatched junction bases numbered 4, after V lost 5 bases and J lost 5 bases. CDR3 residues: CASSLQGVDTQYF. The CDR3 nucleotides are TGTGCCAGTAGTCTCCAGGGGGTAGATACGCAGTATTTT.

The CDR3 region is CASSLGTNEKLFF. The CDR3 coding sequence is TGTGCCAGCAGCTTAGGGACAAACGAAAAACTGTTTTTT. This chain connects TRBV5-5 to TRBJ1-4; a weak D match, TRBD1 (6 bases). V was clipped by 2 bases and J by 8 bases, with 10 bases between them. The CDR3 is made up of 13 amino acids. CDR1 SGHKS and CDR2 YYEKEE come from the germline V gene (reference sequence).

As for this clone: Other DNA sequences within the sample encode an identical CDR3. The chain carries TRBV7-2 and TRBJ1-2; TRBD1 might be the D (6 bases). This CDR3 spans 14 amino acids. Germline V gene data show CDR1 as SGHTA and CDR2 as FQGNSA. V lost 5 bases to trimming and J lost 0 bases, with 10 bases between them. The CDR3: CASSADRTNYGYTF. CDR3 sequence (DNA): TGTGCCAGCAGCGCGGACAGAACTAACTATGGCTACACCTTC.

The rearrangement links TRBV6-5 to TRBJ2-1; D is undetermined. Germline loops: CDR1 MNHEY, CDR2 SVGAGI. There are 13 residues in the CDR3. Trimming stripped 2 bases from V and 12 bases from J, with 14 bases between. In DNA form, the CDR3 reads TGTGCCAGCAGTTACCGCCGCAGAAGTGCGCAGTTCTTC. It translates to CASSYRRRSAQFF.

The V call is TRBV7-9, the J call TRBJ2-3; 8 bases are shared with TRBD1. Unmatched junction bases numbered 6, after V lost 5 bases and J lost 2 bases. The CDR3 length is 15 residues. Germline CDR1 and CDR2: SEHNR and FQNEAQ (reference sequence). CDR3 in DNA: TGTGCCAGCAGCCATCGGACAGGGCACACAGATACGCAGTATTTT. Its protein product is CASSHRTGHTDTQYF.

This sequence joins TRBV29-1 and TRBJ2-1; TRBD2 might be the D (6 bases). There are 13 residues in the CDR3. V was clipped by 6 bases and J by 9 bases, with 18 bases between them. Germline V CDR1 and CDR2: SQVTM, ANQGSEA. The CDR3 bases are TGCAGCGTCAAGCGTAGACTAGGCGGTGAGCAGTTCTTC. Amino acid sequence: CSVKRRLGGEQFF.

This rearrangement joins TRBV5-1 to TRBJ1-2; 8 bases are shared with TRBD1. Germline values: CDR1 SGHRS, CDR2 YFSETQ. The CDR3 extends over 16 amino acids. V was pared by 4 bases and J by 4 bases, with 12 bases of the junction left unmatched. Written as DNA, the CDR3 is TGCGCCAGCAGCCCGGACAGGGCCGCGAGGGCCTATGGCTACACCTTC. Translating it yields CASSPDRAARAYGYTF.

About this clone itself: A read error may produce the germline difference seen at one junction end. The gene calls are TRBV27 and TRBJ2-1; D call uncertain. This CDR3 contains 13 residues. Per the germline V gene, CDR1 is MNHEY and CDR2 is SMNVEV (reference sequence). The CDR3 DNA follows: TGTACCAGCAGTTTAATACGCAGTAATGAGCAGTTCTTC. Protein product: CTSSLIRSNEQFF.

The CDR3 region is CASSQPAGDYYNEQFF. For the CDR3, the DNA is TGTGCCAGCAGTCAACCCGCGGGGGACTACTACAATGAGCAGTTCTTC. This chain uses TRBV2 with TRBJ2-1; TRBD2 agrees at 7 bases. J gave up 3 bases and V 5 bases, and 10 bases lay outside the gene matches. The CDR3 loop spans 16 amino acids. The germline V gene has CDR1 SNHLY and CDR2 FYNNEI.

The rearrangement joins TRBV2 to TRBJ2-2; D gene unclear. Looked up from germline, CDR1 is SNHLY and CDR2 is FYNNEI. This CDR3 has 14 residues. V was pared by 2 bases and J by 3 bases, with 7 bases between. Here the CDR3 reads CASSEWPDTGELFF. The CDR3 nucleotides read TGTGCCAGCAGTGAATGGCCCGACACCGGGGAGCTGTTTTTT.

The CDR3 coding sequence is TGTGCCAGCTCACAGATTTACGAGGCAGATGGCTACACCTTC. The encoded protein is CASSQIYEADGYTF. This sequence joins TRBV18 and TRBJ1-2; the D is unclear. CDR1 is KGHSH, CDR2 LQKENI, per germline. This CDR3 contains 14 residues. Trimming removed 4 bases at V and 6 bases at J, with 15 bases between.

The V gene is TRBV28, the J gene TRBJ1-5; 7 nucleotides match TRBD1. This CDR3 comprises 16 residues. Germline CDR1 reads MDHEN; CDR2 reads SYDVKM. The V gene end was trimmed by 5 bases and the J gene end by 3 bases; junction bases not matched to a gene: 10. CDR3 nucleotide sequence: TGTGCCAGCAGTAAGATACGGGACAGCCTCAATCAGCCCCAGCATTTT. Amino acids: CASSKIRDSLNQPQHF.

The chain recombines TRBV5-1 with TRBJ2-5; D is possibly TRBD2 (6 bases). This CDR3 spans 16 amino acids. Germline assignment: CDR1 SGHRS and CDR2 YFSETQ. V lost 3 bases to trimming and J lost 5 bases, with 20 bases between them. The chain's CDR3 is CASSSGSGYPTETQYF. CDR3 nucleotide sequence: TGCGCCAGCAGCTCGGGTAGCGGATATCCAACCGAGACCCAGTACTTC.

V usage is TRBV5-4 and J usage is TRBJ2-3; weak D call: TRBD2 (5 bases). Germline CDR1 and CDR2: SGHNT and YYREEE (reference sequence). The V end lost 4 bases, the J end lost 2 bases, and 20 bases lay between the germline ends. This CDR3 has 17 amino acids. The CDR3: CASSLKSGGPNTDTQYF. The CDR3, as DNA: TGTGCCAGCAGCCTAAAATCCGGCGGGCCAAACACAGATACGCAGTATTTT.

Regarding this clone: The junction does not match germline at one end; this may be a read error. The chain is built from TRBV7-9 and TRBJ2-7; D might be TRBD1 (5 bases). The CDR3 is 12 amino acids. The germline V gene encodes CDR1 SEHNR and CDR2 FQNEAQ (reference sequence). The CDR3 coding sequence is TGTTCCAGCAGCCGAGACAGCTACGAGCAGTACTTC. Protein product: CSSSRDSYEQYF.

This clone was seen once. This chain uses TRBV5-1 with TRBJ1-2; the match to TRBD1 covers 8 bases. V shed 4 bases and J 3 bases; nucleotides not matched to a gene: 2. The CDR3 length is 13 residues. Germline CDR1 is SGHRS and CDR2 is YFSETQ. CDR3: CASSQQGDYGYTF. The CDR3 DNA reads TGCGCCAGCAGCCAACAGGGGGACTATGGCTACACCTTC.

The chain joins TRBV5-1 to TRBJ1-2; 7 bases map to TRBD1. Trimming removed 4 bases from V and 4 bases from J; junction bases left unmatched: 4. The CDR3 has 13 residues. From germline, CDR1 is SGHRS and CDR2 YFSETQ. The CDR3 sequence is CASSPRDSYGYTF. The CDR3 DNA follows: TGCGCCAGCAGCCCCCGGGACAGCTATGGCTACACCTTC.

J is TRBJ1-1 and V is TRBV15; possible D gene TRBD1, 6 bases. Trimming pared 5 bases from V and 1 base from J, leaving 8 bases between. Germline V gives CDR1 LNHNV, CDR2 YYDKDF (reference sequence). There are 13 residues in the CDR3. The CDR3 nucleotides are TGTGCCACCAGCTGGGGGCAGAACACTGAAGCTTTCTTT. Its protein is CATSWGQNTEAFF.

With regard to this clone: Other DNA sequences in this specimen translate into the identical CDR3. This chain connects TRBV28 to TRBJ2-3; D is uncertain. Germline CDR1 is MDHEN and CDR2 is SYDVKM. V shed 3 bases and J shed 6 bases, with 4 bases lying between them. This CDR3 region has 11 residues. The CDR3 is CASSLRDTQYF. In DNA, the CDR3 is TGTGCCAGCAGTTTGAGGGATACGCAGTATTTT.